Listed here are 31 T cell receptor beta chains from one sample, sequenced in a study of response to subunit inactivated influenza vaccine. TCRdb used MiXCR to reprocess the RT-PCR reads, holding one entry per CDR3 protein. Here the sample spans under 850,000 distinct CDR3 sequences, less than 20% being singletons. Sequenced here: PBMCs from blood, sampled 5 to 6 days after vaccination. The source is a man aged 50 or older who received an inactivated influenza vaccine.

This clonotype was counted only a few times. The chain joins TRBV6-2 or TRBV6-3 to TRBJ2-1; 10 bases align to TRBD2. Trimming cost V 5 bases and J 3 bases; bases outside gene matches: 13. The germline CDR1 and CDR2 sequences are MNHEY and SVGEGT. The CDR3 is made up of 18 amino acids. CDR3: CASSTITSGVTFYNEQFF. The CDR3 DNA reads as TGTGCCAGCAGTACCATCACTAGCGGGGTCACCTTCTACAATGAGCAGTTCTTC.

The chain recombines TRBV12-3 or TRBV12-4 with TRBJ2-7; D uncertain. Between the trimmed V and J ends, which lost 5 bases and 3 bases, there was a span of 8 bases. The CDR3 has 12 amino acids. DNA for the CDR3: TGTGCCAGCAGTGCCCAAAACTACGAGCAGTACTTC. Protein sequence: CASSAQNYEQYF.

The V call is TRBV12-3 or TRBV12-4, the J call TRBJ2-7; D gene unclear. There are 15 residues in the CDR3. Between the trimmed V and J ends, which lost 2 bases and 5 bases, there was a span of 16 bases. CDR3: CASSLWGSIPDEQYF. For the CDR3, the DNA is TGTGCCAGCAGTTTATGGGGTTCAATCCCCGACGAGCAGTACTTC.

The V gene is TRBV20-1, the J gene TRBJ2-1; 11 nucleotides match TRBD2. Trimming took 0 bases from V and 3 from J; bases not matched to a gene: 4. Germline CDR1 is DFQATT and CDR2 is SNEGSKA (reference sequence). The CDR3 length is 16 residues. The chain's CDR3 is CSARDRLAGNYNEQFF. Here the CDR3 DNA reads TGCAGTGCTAGAGACAGACTAGCGGGAAACTACAATGAGCAGTTCTTC.

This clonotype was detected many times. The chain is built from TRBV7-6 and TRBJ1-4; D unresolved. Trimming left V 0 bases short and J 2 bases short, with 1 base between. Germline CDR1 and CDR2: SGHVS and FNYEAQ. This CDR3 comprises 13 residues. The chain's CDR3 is CASSLATNEKLFF. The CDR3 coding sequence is TGTGCCAGCAGCTTAGCGACTAATGAAAAACTGTTTTTT. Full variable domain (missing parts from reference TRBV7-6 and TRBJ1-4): GAGVSQSPRYKVTKRGQDVALRCDPISGHVSLYWYRQALGQGPEFLTYFNYEAQQDKSGLPNDRFSAERPEGSISTLTIQRTEQRDSAMYRCASSLATNEKLFFGSGTQLSVL.

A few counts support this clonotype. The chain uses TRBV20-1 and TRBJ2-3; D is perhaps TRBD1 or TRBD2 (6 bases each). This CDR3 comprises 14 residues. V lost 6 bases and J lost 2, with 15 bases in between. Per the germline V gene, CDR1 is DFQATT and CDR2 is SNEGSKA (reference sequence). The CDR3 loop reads CSAPLAGHTDTQYF. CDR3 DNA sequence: TGCAGTGCCCCCCTGGCGGGACACACAGATACGCAGTATTTT.

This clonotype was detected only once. Here the CDR3 DNA reads TGTGCCAGCAGCTTATTTGAAGGGGAGCTGTTTTTT. Protein sequence: CASSLFEGELFF. The chain is built from TRBV5-4 and TRBJ2-2; D unclear. Germline assignment: CDR1 SGHNT and CDR2 YYREEE (reference sequence). The CDR3 totals 12 residues. V gave up 2 bases and J gave up 8 bases, with 7 bases separating them.

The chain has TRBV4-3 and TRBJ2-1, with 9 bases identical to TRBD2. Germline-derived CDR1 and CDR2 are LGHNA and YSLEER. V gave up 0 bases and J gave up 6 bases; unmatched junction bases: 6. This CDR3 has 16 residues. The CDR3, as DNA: TGCGCCAGCAGCCAAGATCGTCTAGCGGGATTCAATGAGCAGTTCTTC. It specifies CASSQDRLAGFNEQFF.

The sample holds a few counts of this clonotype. The CDR3 bases are TGTGCCAGCAGCTTAACCCAGGGGGCGCGCGAGCAGTACTTC. The encoded protein is CASSLTQGAREQYF. This chain uses TRBV7-2 with TRBJ2-7, with 8 bases matching TRBD1. The junction had 6 bases not matched to a gene; V was cut back by 2 bases and J by 6 bases. The CDR3 runs 14 residues. From germline, CDR1 is SGHTA and CDR2 FQGNSA.

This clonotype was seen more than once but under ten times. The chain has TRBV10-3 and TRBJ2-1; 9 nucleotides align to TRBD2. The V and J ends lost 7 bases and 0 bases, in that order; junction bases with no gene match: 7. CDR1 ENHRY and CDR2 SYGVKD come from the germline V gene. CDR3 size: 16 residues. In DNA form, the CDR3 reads TGTGCCATCACAGGGACTAGCAAGAGCTCCTACAATGAGCAGTTCTTC. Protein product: CAITGTSKSSYNEQFF.

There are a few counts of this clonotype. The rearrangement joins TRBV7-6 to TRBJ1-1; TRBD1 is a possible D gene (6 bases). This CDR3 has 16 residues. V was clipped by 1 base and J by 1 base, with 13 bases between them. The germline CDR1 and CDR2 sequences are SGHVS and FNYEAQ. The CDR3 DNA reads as TGTGCCAGCAGCTTAGAGGGATCAGGGGAGAACACTGAAGCTTTCTTT. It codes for CASSLEGSGENTEAFF. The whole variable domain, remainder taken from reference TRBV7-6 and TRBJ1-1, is GAGVSQSPRYKVTKRGQDVALRCDPISGHVSLYWYRQALGQGPEFLTYFNYEAQQDKSGLPNDRFSAERPEGSISTLTIQRTEQRDSAMYRCASSLEGSGENTEAFFGQGTRLTVV.

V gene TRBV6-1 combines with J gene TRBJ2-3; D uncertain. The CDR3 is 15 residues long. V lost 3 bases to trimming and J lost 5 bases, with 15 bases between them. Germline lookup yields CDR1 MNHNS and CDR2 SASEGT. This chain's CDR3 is CASSDRITSRDTQYF. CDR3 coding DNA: TGTGCCAGCAGTGATCGGATAACTTCTAGAGATACGCAGTATTTT.

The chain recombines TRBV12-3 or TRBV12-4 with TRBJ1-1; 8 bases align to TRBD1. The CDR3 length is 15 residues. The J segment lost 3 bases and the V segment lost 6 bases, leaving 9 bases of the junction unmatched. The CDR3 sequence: CASRPRGRRDTEAFF. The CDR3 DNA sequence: TGTGCCAGCAGGCCCAGGGGGCGCAGGGACACTGAAGCTTTCTTT.

The CDR3 sequence: CASSSVHAQGRTYNEQFF. In DNA, the CDR3 is TGTGCCAGCAGTTCGGTTCATGCACAGGGGCGCACCTACAATGAGCAGTTCTTC. J is TRBJ2-1 and V is TRBV2, with 7 bases aligning to TRBD1. CDR1 is SNHLY, CDR2 FYNNEI, per germline. The CDR3 spans 18 residues. J gave up 2 bases and V 5 bases, and 15 bases lay outside the gene matches.

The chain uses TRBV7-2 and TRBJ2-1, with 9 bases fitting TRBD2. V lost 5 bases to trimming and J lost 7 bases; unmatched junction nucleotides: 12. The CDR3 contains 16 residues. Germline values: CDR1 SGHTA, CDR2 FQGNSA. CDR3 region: CASSLVAGAYGNEQFF. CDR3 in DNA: TGTGCCAGCAGCCTCGTAGCGGGGGCCTATGGGAATGAGCAGTTCTTC.

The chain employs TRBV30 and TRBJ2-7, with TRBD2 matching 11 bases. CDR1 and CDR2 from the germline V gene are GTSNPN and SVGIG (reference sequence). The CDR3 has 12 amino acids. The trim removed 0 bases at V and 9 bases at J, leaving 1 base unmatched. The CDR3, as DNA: TGTGCCTGGAGTGTTCTAGCGGGAGGGCAGTACTTC. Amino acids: CAWSVLAGGQYF.

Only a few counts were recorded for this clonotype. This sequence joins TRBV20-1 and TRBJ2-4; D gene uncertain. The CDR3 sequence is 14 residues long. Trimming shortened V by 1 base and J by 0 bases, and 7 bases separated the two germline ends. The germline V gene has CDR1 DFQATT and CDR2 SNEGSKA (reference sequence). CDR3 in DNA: TGCAGTGCTAGAGTACCCCAAGCCAAAAACATTCAGTACTTC. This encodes CSARVPQAKNIQYF.

CDR3 bases: TGCAGTGCTAGAGCCTTGGCGGCCTCCTACGAGCAGTACTTC. It translates to CSARALAASYEQYF. The J gene is TRBJ2-7, the V gene TRBV20-1, with D unclear. Germline V gene sequence: CDR1 DFQATT, CDR2 SNEGSKA (reference sequence). Trimming removed 1 base from V and 0 bases from J, with 10 bases in between. The CDR3 has 14 residues.

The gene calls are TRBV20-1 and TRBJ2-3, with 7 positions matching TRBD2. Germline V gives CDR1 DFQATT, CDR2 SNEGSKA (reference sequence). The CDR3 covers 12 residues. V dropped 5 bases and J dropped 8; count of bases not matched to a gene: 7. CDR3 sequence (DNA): TGCAGTGCTGGGACTACCTTCGGTACGCAGTATTTT. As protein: CSAGTTFGTQYF.

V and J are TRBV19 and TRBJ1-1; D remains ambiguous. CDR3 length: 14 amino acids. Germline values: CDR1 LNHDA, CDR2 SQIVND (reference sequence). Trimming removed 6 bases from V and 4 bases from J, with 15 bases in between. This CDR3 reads CASRSPDWGTEAFF. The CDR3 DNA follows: TGTGCCAGTAGGAGTCCGGACTGGGGCACTGAAGCTTTCTTT.

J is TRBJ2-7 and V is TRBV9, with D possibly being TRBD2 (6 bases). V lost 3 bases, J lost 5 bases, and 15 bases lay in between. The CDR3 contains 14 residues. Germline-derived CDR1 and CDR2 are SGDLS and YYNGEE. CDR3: CASSGRDGSDEQYF. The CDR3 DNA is TGTGCCAGCAGCGGGCGGGATGGTTCCGACGAGCAGTACTTC.

The DNA of the CDR3 is TGTGCCAGCTCACCACCGGGACAGGGGTCACATCAGCCCCAGCATTTT. It is translated as CASSPPGQGSHQPQHF. The rearrangement links TRBV18 to TRBJ1-5; TRBD1 agrees at 10 bases. V gave up 0 bases and J gave up 5 bases; unmatched junction bases: 4. CDR1 is KGHSH, CDR2 LQKENI, per germline. This CDR3 is 16 amino acids long.

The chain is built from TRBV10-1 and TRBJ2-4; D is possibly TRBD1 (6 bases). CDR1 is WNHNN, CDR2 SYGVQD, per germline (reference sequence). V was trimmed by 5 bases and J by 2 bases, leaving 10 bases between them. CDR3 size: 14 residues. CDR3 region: CASSSGHPKNIQYF. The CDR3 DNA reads TGCGCCAGCAGTTCGGGACACCCCAAAAACATTCAGTACTTC.

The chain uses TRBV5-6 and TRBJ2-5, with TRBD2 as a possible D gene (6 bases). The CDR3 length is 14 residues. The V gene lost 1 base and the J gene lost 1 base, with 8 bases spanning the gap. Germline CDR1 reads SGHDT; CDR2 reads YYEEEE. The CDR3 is CASSLREVQETQYF. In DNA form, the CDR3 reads TGTGCCAGCAGCTTGAGGGAGGTCCAAGAGACCCAGTACTTC.

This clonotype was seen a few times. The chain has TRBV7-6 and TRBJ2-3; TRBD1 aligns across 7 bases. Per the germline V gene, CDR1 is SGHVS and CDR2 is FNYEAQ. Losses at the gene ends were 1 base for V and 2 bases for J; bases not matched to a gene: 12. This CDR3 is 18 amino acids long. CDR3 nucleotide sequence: TGTGCCAGCAGCTTAGGGCCGGCTGGGACAGAAATCACAGATACGCAGTATTTT. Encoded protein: CASSLGPAGTEITDTQYF.

In nucleotides, the CDR3 is TGTGCCAGCTCACCCCCGGGACTACAAATCGAGCAGTACTTC. Translation: CASSPPGLQIEQYF. The genes are TRBV18 and TRBJ2-7, with 7 bases identical to TRBD2. CDR3 size: 14 residues. Germline trimming cut 3 bases from V and 6 bases from J; bases unmatched to any gene: 8. Per germline, CDR1 KGHSH and CDR2 LQKENI.

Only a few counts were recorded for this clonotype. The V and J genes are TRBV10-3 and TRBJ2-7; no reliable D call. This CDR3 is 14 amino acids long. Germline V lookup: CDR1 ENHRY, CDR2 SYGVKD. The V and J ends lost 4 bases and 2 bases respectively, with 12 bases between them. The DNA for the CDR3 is TGTGCCATCAGTGCGACACTGGAAGCCTACGAGCAGTACTTC. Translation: CAISATLEAYEQYF.

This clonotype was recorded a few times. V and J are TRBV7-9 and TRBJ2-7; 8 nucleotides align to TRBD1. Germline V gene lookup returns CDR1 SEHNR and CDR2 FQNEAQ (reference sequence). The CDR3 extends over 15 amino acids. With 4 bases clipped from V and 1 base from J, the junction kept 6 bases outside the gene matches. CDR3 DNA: TGTGCCAGCAGCTCAGACAGGGGAGGATCCTACGAGCAGTACTTC. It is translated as CASSSDRGGSYEQYF.

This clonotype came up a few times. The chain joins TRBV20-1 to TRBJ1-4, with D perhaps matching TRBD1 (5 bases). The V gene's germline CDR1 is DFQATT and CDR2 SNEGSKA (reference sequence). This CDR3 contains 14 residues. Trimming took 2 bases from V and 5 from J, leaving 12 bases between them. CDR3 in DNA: TGCAGTGCTAGAAGACAGCTTCGGAATGAAAAACTGTTTTTT. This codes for CSARRQLRNEKLFF.

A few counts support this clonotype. The CDR3 region has the DNA TGCAGTGCTAGTTCCCCCGGGACAGGGAATGAAAAACTGTTTTTT. Amino acids: CSASSPGTGNEKLFF. This rearrangement joins TRBV20-1 to TRBJ1-4; 9 nucleotides line up with TRBD1. Germline loops: CDR1 DFQATT, CDR2 SNEGSKA (reference sequence). This CDR3 is built from 15 residues. V dropped 3 bases and J dropped 5; count of bases not matched to a gene: 7.

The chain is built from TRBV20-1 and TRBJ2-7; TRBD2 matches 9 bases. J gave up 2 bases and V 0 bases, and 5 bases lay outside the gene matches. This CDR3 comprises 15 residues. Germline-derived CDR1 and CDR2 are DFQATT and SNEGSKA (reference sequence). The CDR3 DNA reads TGCAGTGCTAGAGATGATAGCGGGAGACCCTACGAGCAGTACTTC. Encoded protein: CSARDDSGRPYEQYF.